Sequencing of this T cell receptor (beta chain) was carried out in a study of CD8 T cells in Susac syndrome. It was with random hexamers that about 0.45 to 1 ug RNA was reverse transcribed. A single record per CDR3 protein comes from TCRdb applying MiXCR to the immunoSEQ multiplex PCR reads. Among almost 450,000 distinct CDR3 sequences, around 85% were seen once, and the ten largest hold 0.09% to 0.15%. The CDR3 has 13 amino acids. CDR1 is SQVTM, CDR2 ANQGSEA, per germline. The V gene lost 6 bases and the J gene lost 1 base, with 12 bases spanning the gap. The sample was CD8+ T cells from PBMCs. This chain connects TRBV29-1 to TRBJ2-5; D is ambiguous. The TCR sequence derives from a human donor with multiple sclerosis. The CDR3 region has the DNA TGCAGCGTCCTGCCCGCCGCCCAAGAGACCCAGTACTTC. It translates to CSVLPAAQETQYF.